Listed below are T cell receptor beta chains from one sample, sequenced in a study of T cell changes during pregnancy in multiple sclerosis. TCRdb's table, derived via immunoSEQ multiplex PCR, lists solely in-frame clones and lacks some. The sample has 20,000 to 25,000 clones, more than 80% seen once; the top ten hold approximately 8%. Sample: CD8+ T cells from peripheral blood mononuclear cells, taken in the first trimester of pregnancy. The receptors stem from a female donor in good health, enrolled as a control in a pregnancy study. Each CDR3 is given with its conserved first and last residue. The order of the fields is CDR3 length, clone size, J gene, V gene, D gene, CDR3 DNA, CDR3 protein. A D gene is named only where the DNA matches it firmly. The size of a clone is reported for some rows only, either as once, few or many, or as a class for expanded clones.

11	.	TRBJ2-7	TRBV19	.	TGTGCCAGTAGTATTGGGCACGAGCAGTACTTC	CASSIGHEQYF
13	.	TRBJ2-7	TRBV6-6	.	TGTGCCAGCTCCCGGACCGTGCGGGACGAGCAGTACTTC	CASSRTVRDEQYF
13	.	TRBJ1-3	TRBV27	.	TGTGCCAGCAGTTTTGTTGAGGGTGACACCATATATTTT	CASSFVEGDTIYF
11	.	TRBJ2-2	TRBV7-9	.	TGTGCCAGCAGCGGACTAATCGAGCTGTTTTTT	CASSGLIELFF
18	.	TRBJ1-1	TRBV28	.	TGTGCCAGCAGTTTACCCCTACGCTTTACAGGGCGGAACACTGAAGCTTTCTTT	CASSLPLRFTGRNTEAFF
13	.	TRBJ1-2	TRBV7-2	.	TGTGCCGCGGGGGCGCCCTTTGGGTATGGCTACACCTTC	CAAGAPFGYGYTF
15	.	TRBJ2-7	TRBV5-6	.	TGTGCCAGCAGCTTGGCCGGACATGGGTCCTACGAGCAGTACTTC	CASSLAGHGSYEQYF
18	few	TRBJ2-1	TRBV10-3	TRBD1	TGTGCCATCAGTGAGCCGTCACTAGGGGGCCATATCTACAATGAGCAGTTCTTC	CAISEPSLGGHIYNEQFF
16	.	TRBJ2-3	TRBV4-2	TRBD2	TGTGCCAGCAGCCAAGCGACTAGCGGGAGCACAGATACGCAGTATTTT	CASSQATSGSTDTQYF
14	.	TRBJ1-4	TRBV5-1	TRBD1	TGCGCCAGCAGCCAGGGACAGGGGATGGAAAAACTGTTTTTT	CASSQGQGMEKLFF
12	.	TRBJ1-6	TRBV15	TRBD1	TGTGCCACCCGACAGGGGCGGTCACCCCTCCACTTT	CATRQGRSPLHF